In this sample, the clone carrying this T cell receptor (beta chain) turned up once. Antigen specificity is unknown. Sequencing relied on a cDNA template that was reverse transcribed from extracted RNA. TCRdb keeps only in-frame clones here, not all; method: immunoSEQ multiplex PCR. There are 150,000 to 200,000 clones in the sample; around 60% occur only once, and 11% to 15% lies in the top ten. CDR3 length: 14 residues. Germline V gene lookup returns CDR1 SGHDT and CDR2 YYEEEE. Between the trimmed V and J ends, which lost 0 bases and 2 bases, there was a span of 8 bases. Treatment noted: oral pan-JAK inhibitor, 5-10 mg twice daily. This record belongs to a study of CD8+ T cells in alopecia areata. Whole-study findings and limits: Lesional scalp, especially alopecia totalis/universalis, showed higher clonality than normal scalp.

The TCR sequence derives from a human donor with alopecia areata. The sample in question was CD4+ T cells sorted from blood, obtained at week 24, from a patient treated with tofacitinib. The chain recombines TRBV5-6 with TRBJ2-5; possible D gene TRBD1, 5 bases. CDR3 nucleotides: TGTGCCAGCAGCTTGGGACAGCGACAAGAGACCCAGTACTTC. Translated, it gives CASSLGQRQETQYF.